The text below deals with one T cell receptor (beta chain). Original processing methods: Scientists estimated how many nucleated cells there were by amplifying reference gene primers. Produced via immunoSEQ multiplex PCR; TCRdb's table is partial and in-frame only. V, J and clone size are taken as reported in that table, and D and trimming were inferred from the DNA itself. The table has about 100,000 clones, less than 90% seen once. The data stem from a study of blood T cell repertoires in COVID-19. Study at large: The United States, Italy and Spain provided the acute and convalescent COVID-19 samples.

This receptor was identified in a man between 65 and 80 years old with active or convalescent COVID-19. Material: peripheral blood.

CDR3 nucleotides: TGTGCCAGCAGCTTAGACGGGACAGGGATCTACGAGCAGTACTTC. This gives the protein CASSLDGTGIYEQYF. The chain has TRBV7-9 and TRBJ2-7; TRBD1 matches at 9 bases. The CDR3 contains 15 residues. The V gene's germline CDR1 is SEHNR and CDR2 FQNEAQ (reference sequence). Trimming cost V 1 base and J 3 bases; bases outside gene matches: 4.